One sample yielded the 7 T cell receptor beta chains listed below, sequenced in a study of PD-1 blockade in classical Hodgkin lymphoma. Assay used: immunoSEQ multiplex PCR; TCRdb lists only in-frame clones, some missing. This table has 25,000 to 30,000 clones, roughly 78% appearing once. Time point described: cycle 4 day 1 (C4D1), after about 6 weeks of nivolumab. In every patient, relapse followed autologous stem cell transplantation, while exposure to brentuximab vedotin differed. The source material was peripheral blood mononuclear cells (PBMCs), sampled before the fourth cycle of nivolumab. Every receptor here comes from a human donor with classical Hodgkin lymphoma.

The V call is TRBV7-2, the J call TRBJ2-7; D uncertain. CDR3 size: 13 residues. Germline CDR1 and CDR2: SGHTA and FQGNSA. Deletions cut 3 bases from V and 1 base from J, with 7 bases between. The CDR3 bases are TGTGCCAGCAGCTTTGGACGTTCCTACGAGCAGTACTTC. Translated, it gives CASSFGRSYEQYF.

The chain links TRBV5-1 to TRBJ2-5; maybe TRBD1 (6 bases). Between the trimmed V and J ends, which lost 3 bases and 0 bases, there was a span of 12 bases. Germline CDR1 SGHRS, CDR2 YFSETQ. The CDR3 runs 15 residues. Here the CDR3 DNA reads TGCGCCAGCAGCTCACCCGGGACATACCAAGAGACCCAGTACTTC. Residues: CASSSPGTYQETQYF.

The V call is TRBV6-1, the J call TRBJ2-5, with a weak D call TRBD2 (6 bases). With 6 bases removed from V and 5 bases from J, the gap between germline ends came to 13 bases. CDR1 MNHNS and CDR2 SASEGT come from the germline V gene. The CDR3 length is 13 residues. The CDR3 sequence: CASRGLYSETQYF. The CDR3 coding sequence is TGTGCCAGCAGGGGACTTTATTCGGAGACCCAGTACTTC.

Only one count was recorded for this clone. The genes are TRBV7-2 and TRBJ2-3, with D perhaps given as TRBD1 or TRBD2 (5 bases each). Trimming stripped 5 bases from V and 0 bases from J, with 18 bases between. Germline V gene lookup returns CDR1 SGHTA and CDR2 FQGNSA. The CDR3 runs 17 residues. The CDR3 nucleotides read TGTGCCAGCAGCATATGGGGACGGAGATCTAGCACAGATACGCAGTATTTT. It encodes CASSIWGRRSSTDTQYF.

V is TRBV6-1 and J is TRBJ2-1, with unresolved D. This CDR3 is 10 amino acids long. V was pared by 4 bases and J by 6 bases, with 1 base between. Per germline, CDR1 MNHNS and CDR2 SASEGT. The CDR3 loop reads CASSANEQFF. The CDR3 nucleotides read TGTGCCAGCAGTGCCAATGAGCAGTTCTTC.

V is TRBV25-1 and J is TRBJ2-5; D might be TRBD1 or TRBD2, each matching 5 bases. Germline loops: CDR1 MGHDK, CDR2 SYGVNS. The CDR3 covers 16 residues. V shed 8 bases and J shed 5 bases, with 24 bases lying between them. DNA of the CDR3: TGTGCCAGCGCGGCACCGGGGCCTAGGATCGTGGAGACCCAGTACTTC. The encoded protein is CASAAPGPRIVETQYF.

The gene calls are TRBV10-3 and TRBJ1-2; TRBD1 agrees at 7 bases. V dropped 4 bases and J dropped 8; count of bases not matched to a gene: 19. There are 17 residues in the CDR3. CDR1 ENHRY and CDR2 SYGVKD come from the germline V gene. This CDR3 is CAISGESRDSMGRGYTF. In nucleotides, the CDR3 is TGTGCCATCAGTGGAGAATCCCGGGACAGTATGGGTAGGGGCTACACCTTC.